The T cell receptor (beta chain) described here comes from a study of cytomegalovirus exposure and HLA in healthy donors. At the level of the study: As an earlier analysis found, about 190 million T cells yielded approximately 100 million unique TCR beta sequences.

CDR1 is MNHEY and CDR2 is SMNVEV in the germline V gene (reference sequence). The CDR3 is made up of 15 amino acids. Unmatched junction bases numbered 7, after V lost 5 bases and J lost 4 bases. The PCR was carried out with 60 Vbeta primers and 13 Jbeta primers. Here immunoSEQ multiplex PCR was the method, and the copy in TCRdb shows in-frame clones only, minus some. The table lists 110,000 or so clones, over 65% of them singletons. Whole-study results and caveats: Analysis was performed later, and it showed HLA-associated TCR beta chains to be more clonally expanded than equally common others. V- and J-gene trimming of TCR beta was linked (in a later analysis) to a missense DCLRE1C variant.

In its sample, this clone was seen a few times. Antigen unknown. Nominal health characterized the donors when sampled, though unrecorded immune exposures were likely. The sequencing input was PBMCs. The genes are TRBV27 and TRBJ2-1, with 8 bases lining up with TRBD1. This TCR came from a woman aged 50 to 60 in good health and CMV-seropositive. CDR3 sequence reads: CASSVDRGLYNEQFF. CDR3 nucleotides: TGTGCCAGCAGTGTCGACAGGGGCCTATACAATGAGCAGTTCTTC.